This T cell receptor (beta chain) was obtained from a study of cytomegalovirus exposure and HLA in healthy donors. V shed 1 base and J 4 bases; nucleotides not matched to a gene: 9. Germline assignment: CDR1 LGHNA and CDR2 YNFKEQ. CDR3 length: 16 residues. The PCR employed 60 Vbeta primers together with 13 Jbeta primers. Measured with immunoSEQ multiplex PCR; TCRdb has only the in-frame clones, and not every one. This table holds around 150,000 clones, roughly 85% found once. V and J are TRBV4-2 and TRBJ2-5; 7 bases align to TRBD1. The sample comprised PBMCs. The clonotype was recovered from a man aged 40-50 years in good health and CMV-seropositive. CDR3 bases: TGTGCCAGCAGCCAAGTGAGTGGACAGGAGAGAGAGACCCAGTACTTC. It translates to CASSQVSGQERETQYF.